The clone carrying this T cell receptor beta chain was seen many times. TCRdb fed the PCR reads into MiXCR, producing one record per CDR3 protein. The sample holds roughly 320,000 distinct CDR3 sequences, 20% to 25% seen once. This sample was included in a study of molecular identifiers for immune sequencing clone quantification. The junction had 11 bases not matched to a gene; V was cut back by 5 bases and J by 4 bases. CDR1 SEHNR and CDR2 FQNEAQ come from the germline V gene (reference sequence). The CDR3 is 16 residues long. This clonotype originated in a human donor in good health. Some libraries in this study had Jurkat cell RNA spiked in. This rearrangement joins TRBV7-9 to TRBJ2-1; 7 nucleotides line up with TRBD2. Sequencing used naive CD8+ T cells from blood, with Jurkat cell RNA spiked in. The subset here: FACS-sorted CD8+CD4-CCR7+CD45RA+ naive T cells. In nucleotides, the CDR3 is TGTGCCAGCAGCCAGCTGGGCGCGGGAGCTTACAATGAGCAGTTCTTC. Amino acid sequence: CASSQLGAGAYNEQFF.